This section outlines one TCR beta chain sequence together with its context. The antigen it recognizes is unknown. Per-nucleotide qualities are absent, and no much larger clonotype sits a single base away. This entry belongs to a study of graft-versus-host responses after intestinal transplantation (dated by TCRdb to the early 2020s). About the full investigation: Recipients received multivisceral, liver-intestinal, or isolated intestinal transplants. Samples from three later patients were sequenced in-house on an Illumina MiSeq with MiXCR processing rather than by the commercial service. Graft-versus-host and host-versus-graft alloreactive T cell clones were tracked in the graft, circulation and bone marrow after intestinal transplantation using bulk TCR-beta CDR3 sequencing. To identify alloreactive clones, pre-transplant mixed lymphocyte reaction products were sequenced and compared with unstimulated pre-transplant donor and recipient T cells. Donor T cell macrochimerism was defined as a peak of at least 4% donor T cells among recipient peripheral blood mononuclear cells. The cohort enrolled about two dozen intestinal transplant recipients, one of whom was a retransplant, and a few patients without pretransplant specimens were excluded. Anti-thymocyte globulin induction was given to all recipients, followed by maintenance tacrolimus and steroids for about 3 years.

Library creation used the immunoSEQ multiplex PCR assay. For most patients, genomic DNA was isolated using the Qiagen DNeasy Blood and Tissue Kit and was shipped frozen to Adaptive Biotechnologies for TCR sequencing. For most patients, genomic DNA was subjected to high-throughput TCR-beta CDR3 sequencing by Adaptive Biotechnologies. On the study's bioinformatics: Adaptive's ImmunoSEQ software was the source of the TCR sequencing data for 15 to 20 patients, while a few other patients were processed with MiXCR and VDJtools. To correct CD4 versus CD8 sorting errors, any sequence found in both subsets at a frequency ratio below 5:1 was removed. Because the origin of CDR3 nucleotide sequences shared between donor and recipient could not be assigned, those sequences were removed. Alloreactive clones required at least 2-fold expansion over unstimulated cells and minimum CFSE-low frequency of 0.002% (template counts) or 0.001% (read counts). Mappable clones were those detected in sequenced pre-transplant spleen, lymph node, or MLR CFSE-low populations of the donor or recipient. The cumulative frequency of alloreactive clones was calculated as a percentage of all sequences, weighted by copy number. Drawn from immuneACCESS, this table holds only the in-frame rearrangements with V and J called that TCRdb kept. Clones are partly lost; checked studies trace under half to an unresolved V gene and leave the rest unexplained. That table supplies the V and J calls and clone size; D and trimming were determined from the DNA. A total of more than 80,000 clones appear in this sample, around 90% of them only once. The ten top clones hold more than 0.25% of the sample.

Points the paper makes about the study in general: Patients with donor T cell macrochimerism had high GvH to HvG T cell clonal ratios in their allografts. GvH clones were detected in recipient bone marrow, and some appeared earlier in ileal mucosa or blood, consistent with an intestinal mucosal origin. Early after transplant, declines in HvG clones were associated with peak levels of circulating GvH clones. The conclusions were limited by the relatively low number and heterogeneity of the intestinal transplant patients.

Interpreted using the paper, the time point label stands for: cells obtained before transplantation from donor or recipient. CD3+CD4+ and CD3+CD8+ populations were FACS-sorted from unstimulated pre-transplant donor and recipient cells taken from spleen or lymph nodes. Trimming removed 3 bases from V and 12 bases from J, leaving 5 bases between the germline ends. From the cysteine up to the phenylalanine, the CDR3 has a length of 10 residues. Just the 30-base CDR3 DNA is kept, in frame starting at base 1. CDR1 and CDR2 are read off the germline V gene as MNHNS and SASEGT. The chain couples TRBV6-1 to TRBJ1-4; the D gene assignment is ambiguous. This TCR came from a human donor who was the organ donor for an intestinal transplant. This material consisted of unstimulated CD4+ T cells sorted from spleen or lymph node cells, taken before transplant. In nucleotide form, the sequence is TGTGCCAGCAGTGAGAGGCAACTGTTTTTT. Its coded protein is CASSERQLFF.